This T cell receptor (beta chain) was profiled in a study of blood T cell repertoires in COVID-19 (TCRdb year 2020). Study-level background: The collaborator samples originated in the United States, Italy and Spain and spanned the acute and convalescent phases of COVID-19. The prospective study material was composed of cDNA or gDNA derived from T cells, B-cell-depleted T cells, or PBMCs. The dataset comprised deeply sampled blood TCRbeta repertoires from subjects exposed to, actively infected with, or recovered from COVID-19. The repertoires were made available in a free public database intended to serve as a resource for research on the immune response to SARS-CoV-2. The samples were drawn from two sources: the first 160 participants of the ongoing ImmuneRACE study, and 1,254 subjects contributed by 6 global collaborators. The sample metadata nearly always contained a de-identified subject ID, COVID-19 status, age in years and sex. HLA class I and class II types, where available, came from metadata supplied by the sample provider rather than from assay-based typing. Beyond this particular receptor, the publication reports: The quantity of clinical and demographic metadata differed by source and by participant and was supplied without curation.

Reading from cysteine to phenylalanine, the CDR3 counts 16 amino acids. Here the CDR3 DNA is all that survives: 48 bases in frame from base 1. V lost 6 bases and J lost 5 bases, and the count of bases not matched to a germline gene is 11. The CDR1 and CDR2 encoded by the germline V gene (reference sequence) are LNHDA and SQIVND. TCRbeta CDR3 regions were amplified from genomic DNA using the immunoSEQ Assay, a bias-controlled multiplex PCR. In the source study's methods: Nucleated cell counts per sample were estimated from amplification of reference gene primers within the assay. Sequence reads were collapsed and filtered to measure the absolute abundance of every unique TCRbeta CDR3 rearrangement. For each sample, productive Simpson clonality was calculated as the square root of Simpson's diversity index across productive rearrangements. TCRdb obtained this table from immuneACCESS and retained in-frame rearrangements with V and J assigned. These tables miss some clones; where compared with another copy, unresolved V genes account for less than half of the shortfall, and the remainder is unexplained. V and J calls and clone size are as listed in that table; D and trimming were resolved from the DNA. The sample table holds about 400,000 clones, of which about 87% were seen once. The top ten constitute about a tenth of the sample.

Participants in the prospective study were aged about 18 to 89 years, lived in under 30 United States geographic areas, and enrolled through a virtual design. Cohort assignment in the prospective study relied on participant-reported clinical history from a screening survey and a study questionnaire. ImmuneRACE Cohort 3 recovered participants were defined by two consecutive negative NP/OP PCR tests, healthcare professional clearance, or symptom resolution. Each participant in the prospective study had whole blood, serum and a nasopharyngeal or oropharyngeal swab collected by mobile phlebotomists. Over a roughly 2-month period, participants in the prospective study had the option of providing additional blood draws and questionnaires. Before DNA extraction, prospective study blood samples were shipped either frozen or at room temperature. This clone was observed a handful of times. Its binding antigen is unknown. There are no base qualities to consult, and no much larger clone falls within one base.

The sequencing input was PBMCs or T cells enriched from blood (not recorded which). This receptor was taken from a woman aged 50 to 65 who had recovered from COVID-19. Rearrangement joined TRBV19 to TRBJ1-5; TRBD1 fits 9 bases in the junction. The nucleotide sequence reads as follows: TGTGCCAGTAGCATTAACAGGGGGCGCGTAGATCAGCCCCAGCATTTT. Translated, it gives CASSINRGRVDQPQHF.